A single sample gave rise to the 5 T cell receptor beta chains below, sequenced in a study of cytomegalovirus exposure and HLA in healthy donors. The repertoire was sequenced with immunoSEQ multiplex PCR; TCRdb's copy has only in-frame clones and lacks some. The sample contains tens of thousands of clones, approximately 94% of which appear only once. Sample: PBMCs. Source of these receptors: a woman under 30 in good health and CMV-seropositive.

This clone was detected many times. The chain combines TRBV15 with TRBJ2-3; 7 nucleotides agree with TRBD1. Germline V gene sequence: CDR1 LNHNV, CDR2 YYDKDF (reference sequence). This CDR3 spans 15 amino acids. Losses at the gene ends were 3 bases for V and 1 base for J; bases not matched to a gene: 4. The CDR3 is CATSSDREGTDTQYF. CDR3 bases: TGTGCCACCAGCAGTGACAGGGAAGGCACAGATACGCAGTATTTT.

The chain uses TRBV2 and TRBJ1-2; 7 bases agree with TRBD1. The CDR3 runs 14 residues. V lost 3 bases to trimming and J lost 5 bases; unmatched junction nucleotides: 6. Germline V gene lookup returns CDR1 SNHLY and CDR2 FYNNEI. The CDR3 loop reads CASSEEGAWYGYTF. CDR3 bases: TGTGCCAGCAGTGAGGAGGGGGCTTGGTATGGCTACACCTTC.

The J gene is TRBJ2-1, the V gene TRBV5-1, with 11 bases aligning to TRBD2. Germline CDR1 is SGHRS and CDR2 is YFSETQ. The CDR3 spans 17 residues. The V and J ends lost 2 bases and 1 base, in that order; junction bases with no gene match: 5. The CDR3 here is CASSFTRTSGSYNEQFF. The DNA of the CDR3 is TGCGCCAGCAGCTTTACCAGGACTAGCGGGTCCTACAATGAGCAGTTCTTC. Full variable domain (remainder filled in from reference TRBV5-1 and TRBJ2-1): KAGVTQTPRYLIKTRGQQVTLSCSPISGHRSVSWYQQTPGQGLQFLFEYFSETQRNKGNFPGRFSGRQFSNSRSEMNVSTLELGDSALYLCASSFTRTSGSYNEQFFGPGTRLTVL.

CDR3 bases: TGTGCCAGCAGTCCCGGGACAGAAACTAGCTATGGCTACACCTTC. Translated: CASSPGTETSYGYTF. The rearrangement links TRBV6-4 to TRBJ1-2; TRBD1 matches at 7 bases. The V segment lost 5 bases and the J segment 4 bases; nucleotides outside the gene matches: 10. Germline V gives CDR1 MRHNA, CDR2 SNTAGT. This CDR3 has 15 amino acids.

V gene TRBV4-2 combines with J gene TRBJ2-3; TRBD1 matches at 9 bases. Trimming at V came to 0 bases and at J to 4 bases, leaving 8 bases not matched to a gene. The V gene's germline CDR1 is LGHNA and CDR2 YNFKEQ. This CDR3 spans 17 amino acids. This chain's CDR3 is CASSQDFRTGVADTQYF. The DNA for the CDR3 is TGTGCCAGCAGCCAAGACTTCCGGACAGGGGTCGCAGATACGCAGTATTTT.